This T cell receptor beta chain was identified during a study of beta chain features in type 1 diabetes. Per germline, CDR1 MNHEY and CDR2 SMNVEV (reference sequence). The CDR3 extends over 19 amino acids. The trim removed 0 bases at V and 4 bases at J, leaving 13 bases unmatched. This clone was counted once. Every bit of the isolated RNA underwent reverse transcription, so sequencing read expressed TCRB transcripts. Produced via immunoSEQ multiplex PCR; TCRdb's table is partial and in-frame only. This sample has about 140,000 clones, with roughly 10% found just once. The receptor was isolated from a man younger than 30 in good health. V and J are TRBV27 and TRBJ1-3; 9 bases align to TRBD1. The source material was naive CD4+ T cells from blood. In DNA form, the CDR3 reads TGTGCCAGCAGTTTATCGTGGACAGGGGTTTTAGGTGACGGAAACACCATATATTTT. Its protein is CASSLSWTGVLGDGNTIYF.